This T cell receptor (beta chain) was found in a study of CD4+ T cells in melanoma. TCRdb's table, derived via immunoSEQ multiplex PCR, lists solely in-frame clones and lacks some. The sample includes fewer than 15,000 clones, about three fifths of them seen just once. Germline CDR1 reads SGHRS; CDR2 reads YFSETQ. Germline trimming cut 3 bases from V and 3 bases from J; bases unmatched to any gene: 7. The CDR3 sequence is 16 residues long. This rearrangement joins TRBV5-1 to TRBJ2-1; 9 positions match TRBD2. Sequencing input: cells from a culture (not recorded whether cultured in vitro). The sequence derives from a human donor with melanoma. CDR3 in DNA: TGCGCCAGCAGCTCTCCCAATAGCGGGGGCTACAATGAGCAGTTCTTC. Translated, it gives CASSSPNSGGYNEQFF.